This T cell receptor (beta chain) appears in the sequencing data of a study of early T cells in non-severe SARS-CoV-2 infection. TCRdb ran MiXCR on the 5' RACE reads and lists one entry per CDR3 protein. The sample has some 98,000 distinct CDR3 sequences, approximately 10% seen once. The V end was cut by 7 bases, the J end by 1 base, with 20 bases between. Germline CDR1 and CDR2: DFQATT and SNEGSKA (reference sequence). The CDR3 is made up of 15 amino acids. The J gene is TRBJ2-7, the V gene TRBV20-1; either TRBD1 or TRBD2 may fit D (5 bases each). The TCR was taken from an adult who was a healthcare worker with PCR-confirmed SARS-CoV-2 infection or an uninfected control (not recorded which). Specimen: whole blood. The CDR3 protein is CSVIGRDVLSYEQYF. CDR3 sequence (DNA): TGCAGTGTTATAGGTAGGGACGTCTTGTCCTACGAGCAGTACTTC.